This TCR beta chain was recorded in a study of identical twins. This clonotype has more than one count but fewer than ten. Antigen unknown. cDNA carried unique molecular identifiers, and a universal primer site was added by template switching. TCRdb passed the 5' RACE reads through MiXCR, listing each CDR3 protein once. The sample has over 500,000 distinct CDR3 sequences; roughly a fifth are singletons. The V end was cut by 4 bases, the J end by 4 bases, with 11 bases between. The germline V gene has CDR1 SGHRS and CDR2 YFSETQ. The CDR3 sequence is 14 residues long. Study-level results: Whereas memory repertoires showed no such difference, abundant cord blood beta clonotypes carried fewer insertions.

These same data were also listed under a study on T cells expressing NK-cell markers. This second study notes: Among a handful of donors, these clonotypes also ranked first in the CD3+CD56-NKG2C+ fraction.

The specimen was CD4+ T cells sorted from blood. The chain has TRBV5-1 and TRBJ2-2; D ambiguous. The sequence was obtained from a woman between 18 and 29 years old in good health. This chain's CDR3 is CASSLDGSTGELFF. The CDR3 region has the DNA TGCGCCAGCAGCCTGGACGGAAGCACCGGGGAGCTGTTTTTT.